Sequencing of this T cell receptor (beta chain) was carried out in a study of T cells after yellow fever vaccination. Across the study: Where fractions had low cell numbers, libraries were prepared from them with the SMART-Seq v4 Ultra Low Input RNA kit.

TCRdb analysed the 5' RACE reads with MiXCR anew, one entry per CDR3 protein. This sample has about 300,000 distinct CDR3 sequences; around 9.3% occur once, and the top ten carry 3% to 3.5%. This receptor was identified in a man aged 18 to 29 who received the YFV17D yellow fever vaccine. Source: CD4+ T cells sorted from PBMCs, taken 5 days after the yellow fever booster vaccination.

The CDR3, as DNA: TGCAGTGCTGGGGCACAGGGATTTCCTAGCAATCAGCCCCAGCATTTT. Its protein product is CSAGAQGFPSNQPQHF. The chain is built from TRBV20-1 and TRBJ1-5; TRBD1 might be the D (6 bases). Germline assignment: CDR1 DFQATT and CDR2 SNEGSKA (reference sequence). The CDR3 has 16 residues. V was trimmed by 5 bases and J by 0 bases, leaving 17 bases between them.